What follows are 11 T cell receptor beta chains derived from one specimen sequenced in a study of shared clonotypes between healthy human individuals. The naive CD8 subset, CD45RO-negative cells positively selected for CCR7, excluded terminally differentiated effector memory CD45RA+ cells. The repertoire was sequenced with immunoSEQ multiplex PCR; TCRdb's copy has only in-frame clones and lacks some. The data show about 2 million clones, just under 95% seen once. Material for sequencing was naive CD8+ T cells sorted from blood. The receptors were gathered from a man younger than 35 in good health.

The chain employs TRBV5-1 and TRBJ2-5, with 10 bases aligning to TRBD2. The CDR3 consists of 17 residues. V lost 3 bases to trimming and J lost 1 base; unmatched junction nucleotides: 9. Germline V lookup: CDR1 SGHRS, CDR2 YFSETQ. CDR3 region: CASSSGLWTSGQETQYF. The CDR3 nucleotides read TGCGCCAGCAGCTCCGGGTTGTGGACTAGCGGCCAAGAGACCCAGTACTTC.

Notes on this clone: This may stem from a read error, because a much larger clone lies one nucleotide away. Other DNA sequences in this sample translate to the same CDR3. The chain uses TRBV9 and TRBJ1-1; possibly TRBD1 for D (6 bases). The V gene lost 4 bases and the J gene lost 3 bases, with 10 bases spanning the gap. The CDR3 consists of 13 residues. CDR1 SGDLS and CDR2 YYNGEE come from the germline V gene. For the CDR3, the DNA is TGTGCCAGCAGCTTAGGGGGAGACACTGAAGCTTTCTTT. It codes for CASSLGGDTEAFF. The variable domain in full, completed from reference TRBV9 and TRBJ1-1, reads DSGVTQTPKHLITATGQRVTLRCSPRSGDLSVYWYQQSLDQGLQFLIQYYNGEERAKGNILERFSAQQFPDLHSELNLSSLELGDSALYFCASSLGGDTEAFFGQGTRLTVV.

The V call is TRBV7-8, the J call TRBJ2-7; D unresolved. From germline, CDR1 is SGHVS and CDR2 FQNEAQ. Trimming removed 4 bases from V and 0 bases from J, with 13 bases in between. The CDR3 runs to 15 residues. CDR3 DNA sequence: TGTGCCAGCAGCTCAAATGAGCCTCCCTCCTACGAGCAGTACTTC. This sequence encodes CASSSNEPPSYEQYF.

This rearrangement joins TRBV18 to TRBJ2-5; unclear D gene. V lost 6 bases and J 7 bases, leaving 9 bases between the germline ends. Per germline, CDR1 KGHSH and CDR2 LQKENI. This CDR3 has 11 residues. CDR3 sequence reads: CASSTAGTQYF. For the CDR3, the DNA is TGTGCCAGCTCCACAGCAGGGACCCAGTACTTC. The variable domain in full, with the rest retrieved from reference TRBV18 and TRBJ2-5, is NAGVMQNPRHLVRRRGQEARLRCSPMKGHSHVYWYRQLPEEGLKFMVYLQKENIIDESGMPKERFSAEFPKEGPSILRIQQVVRGDSAAYFCASSTAGTQYFGPGTRLLVL.

The chain couples TRBV7-6 to TRBJ2-5; TRBD2 agrees at 11 bases. The germline CDR1 and CDR2 sequences are SGHVS and FNYEAQ. The CDR3 covers 18 residues. V was pared by 2 bases and J by 2 bases, with 10 bases of the junction left unmatched. The CDR3: CASSLTLGLAGIQETQYF. In DNA, the CDR3 is TGTGCCAGCAGCTTAACCTTAGGACTAGCGGGTATTCAAGAGACCCAGTACTTC.

The gene calls are TRBV27 and TRBJ1-5, with D unclear. Deletions cut 5 bases from V and 1 base from J, with 6 bases between. CDR3 size: 13 residues. Germline CDR1 MNHEY, CDR2 SMNVEV (reference sequence). The chain's CDR3 is CASSEQSNQPQHF. The DNA of the CDR3 is TGTGCCAGCAGTGAACAGAGCAATCAGCCCCAGCATTTT.

Of note for this clone: Other DNA variants within this sample encode the same CDR3. This chain joins TRBV5-1 and TRBJ2-7; D ambiguous. The CDR3 spans 12 residues. Germline lookup yields CDR1 SGHRS and CDR2 YFSETQ. V lost 7 bases and J lost 4, with 12 bases in between. In DNA, the CDR3 is TGCGCCAGCTCCGTAACCGGGTACGAGCAGTACTTC. This translates into CASSVTGYEQYF. Filled out from reference TRBV5-1 and TRBJ2-7, the complete variable domain reads KAGVTQTPRYLIKTRGQQVTLSCSPISGHRSVSWYQQTPGQGLQFLFEYFSETQRNKGNFPGRFSGRQFSNSRSEMNVSTLELGDSALYLCASSVTGYEQYFGPGTRLTVT.

For this clone: This CDR3 is also generated by other DNA sequences in the sample. This sequence joins TRBV7-9 and TRBJ2-3, with D perhaps TRBD2 (5 bases). Trimming cost V 4 bases and J 5 bases, with 10 bases left between them. The CDR3 extends over 13 amino acids. Germline CDR1 SEHNR, CDR2 FQNEAQ (reference sequence). The CDR3 region is CASSSREGDTQYF. CDR3 in DNA: TGTGCCAGCAGCTCACGCGAGGGAGATACGCAGTATTTT.

The chain couples TRBV11-3 to TRBJ2-3; the D gene is possibly TRBD1 (6 bases). Germline-derived CDR1 and CDR2 are SGHNT and YENEEA. V was trimmed by 5 bases and J by 5 bases, leaving 20 bases between them. The CDR3 sequence is 16 residues long. The CDR3 nucleotides are TGTGCCAGCAGCCCCCAGGACAGTCGGATGATAGATACGCAGTATTTT. This encodes CASSPQDSRMIDTQYF. Variable domain in full (rest from reference TRBV11-3 and TRBJ2-3): EAGVVQSPRYKIIEKKQPVAFWCNPISGHNTLYWYLQNLGQGPELLIRYENEEAVDDSQLPKDRFSAERLKGVDSTLKIQPAELGDSAVYLCASSPQDSRMIDTQYFGPGTRLTVL.

This chain connects TRBV6-5 to TRBJ2-5, with D uncertain. CDR3 length equals 11 residues. Germline CDR1 reads MNHEY; CDR2 reads SVGAGI. V lost 4 bases to trimming and J lost 10 bases, with 10 bases between them. CDR3: CASSSGPDQYF. The CDR3 DNA sequence: TGTGCCAGCAGTTCCGGACCTGACCAGTACTTC.

The count of this clone is one. J is TRBJ1-1 and V is TRBV6-5; D is undetermined. Germline loops: CDR1 MNHEY, CDR2 SVGAGI. V was clipped by 0 bases and J by 8 bases, with 10 bases between them. The CDR3 loop spans 13 amino acids. This CDR3 is CASSYSALSEAFF. In DNA, the CDR3 is TGTGCCAGCAGTTACTCGGCGCTCAGCGAAGCTTTCTTT.